The T cell receptor beta chain described here comes from a study of response to subunit inactivated influenza vaccine. Trimming stripped 4 bases from V and 3 bases from J, with 10 bases between. The CDR3 consists of 12 residues. Per the germline V gene, CDR1 is SQVTM and CDR2 is ANQGSEA. This clonotype has more than one count but fewer than ten. Its cognate antigen is unknown. TCRdb independently ran MiXCR on the RT-PCR reads; one entry per CDR3 protein. The data show about 520,000 distinct CDR3 sequences, with about 25% seen just once and 1.9% held by the top ten. General study points: The authors put forward the suggestion that each seasonal influenza vaccination may bring in only a limited number of new T cells.

The V gene is TRBV29-1, the J gene TRBJ2-7, with D uncertain. The TCR was taken from a man in his forties or fifties who received an inactivated influenza vaccine. The material sequenced was CD4+ T cells sorted from PBMCs, taken 5 days after vaccination. This chain's CDR3 is CSVGLGNYEQYF. DNA for the CDR3: TGCAGCGTTGGCTTAGGGAACTACGAGCAGTACTTC.